The subject of this entry is one TCR beta chain. The sample comes from a study of blood T cell repertoires in COVID-19. The wider study: PBMCs, B-cell-depleted T cells, or T cells provided the cDNA or gDNA that made up the material.

Produced via immunoSEQ multiplex PCR; TCRdb's table is partial and in-frame only. The sample lists approximately 76,000 clones; about 90% were seen once. Trimming removed 6 bases at V and 3 bases at J, with 18 bases between. Germline V gene lookup returns CDR1 MNHEY and CDR2 SVGEGT. The CDR3 extends over 15 amino acids. This chain connects TRBV6-2 or TRBV6-3 to TRBJ2-7; a weak D match, TRBD1 (6 bases). The sample comprised peripheral blood. The clonotype was recovered from a man older than 75 in a cohort sampled during active COVID-19. The CDR3 reads CASRPQGFQIYEQYF. The CDR3 bases are TGTGCCAGCAGACCTCAGGGGTTCCAAATCTACGAGCAGTACTTC.